This T cell receptor beta chain was recorded in a study of T cell responses to AZD1222 COVID-19 vaccine. General observations from the study: It was only a handful of AZD1222 recipients who were seropositive at baseline. Spike-specific TCRs gained breadth and depth after people received two AZD1222 doses.

This clone was recorded once. Its antigen is currently unknown. V trimming: 6 bases; J trimming: 4 bases; junction bases outside the gene matches: 6. Per germline, CDR1 MNHEY and CDR2 SVGAGI. The CDR3 spans 14 residues. Repertoires were generated with immunoSEQ multiplex PCR, while TCRdb's copy carries only in-frame clones and drops some. The profile shows roughly 100,000 clones, 75% to 90% of them singletons. This clonotype was obtained from an adult in good health. The gene calls are TRBV6-5 and TRBJ1-2, with 9 bases that match TRBD1. The sample was peripheral blood, taken on day 0 of AZD1222 vaccination. The CDR3 nucleotides are TGTGCCAGCAGAACCGGGACAGGGACCTATGGCTACACCTTC. It codes for CASRTGTGTYGYTF.